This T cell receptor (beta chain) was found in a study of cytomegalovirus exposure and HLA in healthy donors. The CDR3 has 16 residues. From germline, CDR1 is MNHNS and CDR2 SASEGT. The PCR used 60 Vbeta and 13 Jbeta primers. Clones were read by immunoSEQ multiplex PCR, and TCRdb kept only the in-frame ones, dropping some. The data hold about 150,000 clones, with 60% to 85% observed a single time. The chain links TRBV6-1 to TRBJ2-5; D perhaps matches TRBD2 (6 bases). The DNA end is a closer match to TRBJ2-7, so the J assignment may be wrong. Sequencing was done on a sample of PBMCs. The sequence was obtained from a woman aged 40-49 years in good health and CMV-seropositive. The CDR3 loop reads CASSEMGLAVSYEQYF. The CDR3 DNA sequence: TGTGCCAGCAGTGAAATGGGCTTAGCGGTCTCCTACGAGCAGTACTTC.